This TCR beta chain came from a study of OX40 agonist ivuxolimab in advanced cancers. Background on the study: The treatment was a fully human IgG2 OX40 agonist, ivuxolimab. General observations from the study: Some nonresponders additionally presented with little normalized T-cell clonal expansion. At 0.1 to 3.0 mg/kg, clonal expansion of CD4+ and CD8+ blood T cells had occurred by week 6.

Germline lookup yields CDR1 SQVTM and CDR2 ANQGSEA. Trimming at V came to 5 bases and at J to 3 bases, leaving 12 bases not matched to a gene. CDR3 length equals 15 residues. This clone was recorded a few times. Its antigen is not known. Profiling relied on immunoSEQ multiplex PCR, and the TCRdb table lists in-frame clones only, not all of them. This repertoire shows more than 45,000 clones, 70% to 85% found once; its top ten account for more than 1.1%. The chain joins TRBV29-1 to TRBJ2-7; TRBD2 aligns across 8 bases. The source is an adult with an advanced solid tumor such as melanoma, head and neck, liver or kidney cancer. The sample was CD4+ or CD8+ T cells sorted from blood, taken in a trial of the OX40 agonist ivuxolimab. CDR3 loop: CSVLKLAGIVYEQYF. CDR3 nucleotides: TGCAGCGTTCTCAAATTAGCGGGAATCGTCTACGAGCAGTACTTC.